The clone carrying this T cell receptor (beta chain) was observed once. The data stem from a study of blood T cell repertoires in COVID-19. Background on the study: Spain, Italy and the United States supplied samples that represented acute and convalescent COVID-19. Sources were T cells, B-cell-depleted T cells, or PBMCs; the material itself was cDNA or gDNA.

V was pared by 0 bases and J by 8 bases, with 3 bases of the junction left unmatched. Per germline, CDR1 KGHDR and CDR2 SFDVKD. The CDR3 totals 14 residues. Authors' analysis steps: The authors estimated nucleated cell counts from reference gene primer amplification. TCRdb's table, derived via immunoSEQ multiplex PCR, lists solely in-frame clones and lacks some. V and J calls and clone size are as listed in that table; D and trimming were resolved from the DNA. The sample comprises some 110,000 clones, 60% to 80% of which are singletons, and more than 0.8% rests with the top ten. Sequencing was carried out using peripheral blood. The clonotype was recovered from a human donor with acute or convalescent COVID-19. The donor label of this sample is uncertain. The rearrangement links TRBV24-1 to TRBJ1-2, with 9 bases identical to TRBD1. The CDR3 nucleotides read TGTGCCACCAGTGATTTGACAGGGGGCGCGGGCTACACCTTC. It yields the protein CATSDLTGGAGYTF.